This T cell receptor (beta chain) was identified in a study of CD8 T cells in Susac syndrome. Study details: Intravenous immunoglobulin alone or corticosteroids were being given to patients with Susac syndrome at blood draw, unless they were therapy-naive. Overall study results and limits: Clonal expansion was absent from the CD4+ T cell repertoires in Susac syndrome.

Note on this clonotype: Its antigen is unidentified.

The RNA input was about 0.5 to 1 ug, and it was reverse transcribed with random hexamers. One entry per CDR3 protein results from TCRdb running MiXCR on the immunoSEQ multiplex PCR reads. The sample lists some 180,000 distinct CDR3 sequences; 85% to 95% were seen once. The T cells that were sequenced for TCR beta were CD8+ and CD4+ cells from blood. Trimming left V 0 bases short and J 6 bases short, with 18 bases between. This CDR3 is 16 amino acids long. The germline gives CDR1 SQVTM, CDR2 ANQGSEA. The receptor's source is a human donor with Susac syndrome. What was sequenced was CD4+ T cells from PBMCs. V gene TRBV29-1 combines with J gene TRBJ2-1, with D possibly matching TRBD2 (5 bases). CDR3 bases: TGCAGCGTTGAAGAACGGTCTAGCAAATCAGTCAATGAGCAGTTCTTC. Protein product: CSVEERSSKSVNEQFF.